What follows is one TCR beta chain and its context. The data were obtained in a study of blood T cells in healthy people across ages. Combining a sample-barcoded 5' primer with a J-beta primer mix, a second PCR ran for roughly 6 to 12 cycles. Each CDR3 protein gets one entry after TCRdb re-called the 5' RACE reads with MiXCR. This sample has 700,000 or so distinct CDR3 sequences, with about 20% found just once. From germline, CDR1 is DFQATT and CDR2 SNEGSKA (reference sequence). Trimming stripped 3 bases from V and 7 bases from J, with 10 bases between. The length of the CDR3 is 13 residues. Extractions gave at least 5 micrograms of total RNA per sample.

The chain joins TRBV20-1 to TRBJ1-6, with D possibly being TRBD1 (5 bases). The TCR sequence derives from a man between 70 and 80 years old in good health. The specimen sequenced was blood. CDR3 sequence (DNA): TGCAGTGCTAGCGTGACAGTCAATTCACCCCTCCACTTT. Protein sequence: CSASVTVNSPLHF.